The T cell receptor beta chain described here comes from a study of T cell responses to AZD1222 COVID-19 vaccine. Study findings and constraints: At baseline, seropositivity was found in only a handful of AZD1222 recipients. Only after the peak T cell response were repertoires sampled.

Concerning this clone itself: Antigen specificity is unknown.

Sequencing was performed with immunoSEQ multiplex PCR; in TCRdb, only in-frame clones are kept and a portion is missing. The table shows 120,000 to 150,000 clones, with less than 95% occurring only once. The CDR3 is made up of 14 amino acids. The V gene's germline CDR1 is GTSNPN and CDR2 SVGIG (reference sequence). Trimming cost V 0 bases and J 5 bases, with 13 bases left between them. The TCR was taken from an adult who received the MenACWY meningococcal vaccine as a control. The chain employs TRBV30 and TRBJ1-2, with D possibly matching TRBD1 (5 bases). The sample here was peripheral blood, taken 28 days after the second dose of the MenACWY control vaccine. In DNA, the CDR3 is TGTGCCTGGAGTGTCTCAGGGACTGGGTATGGCTACACCTTC. This encodes CAWSVSGTGYGYTF.